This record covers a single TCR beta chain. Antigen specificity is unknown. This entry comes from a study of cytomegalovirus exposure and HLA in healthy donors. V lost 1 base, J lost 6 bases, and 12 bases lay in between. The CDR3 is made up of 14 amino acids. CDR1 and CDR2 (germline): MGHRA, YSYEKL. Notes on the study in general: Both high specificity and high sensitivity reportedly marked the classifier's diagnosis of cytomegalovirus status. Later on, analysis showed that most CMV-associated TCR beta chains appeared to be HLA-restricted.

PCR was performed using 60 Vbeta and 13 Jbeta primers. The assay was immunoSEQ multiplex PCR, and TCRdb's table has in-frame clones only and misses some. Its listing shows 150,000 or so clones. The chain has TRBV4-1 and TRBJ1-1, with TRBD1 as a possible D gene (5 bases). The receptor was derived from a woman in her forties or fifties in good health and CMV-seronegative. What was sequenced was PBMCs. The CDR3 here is CASSQGGGTPEAFF. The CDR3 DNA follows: TGCGCCAGCAGCCAAGGGGGAGGGACTCCTGAAGCTTTCTTT.